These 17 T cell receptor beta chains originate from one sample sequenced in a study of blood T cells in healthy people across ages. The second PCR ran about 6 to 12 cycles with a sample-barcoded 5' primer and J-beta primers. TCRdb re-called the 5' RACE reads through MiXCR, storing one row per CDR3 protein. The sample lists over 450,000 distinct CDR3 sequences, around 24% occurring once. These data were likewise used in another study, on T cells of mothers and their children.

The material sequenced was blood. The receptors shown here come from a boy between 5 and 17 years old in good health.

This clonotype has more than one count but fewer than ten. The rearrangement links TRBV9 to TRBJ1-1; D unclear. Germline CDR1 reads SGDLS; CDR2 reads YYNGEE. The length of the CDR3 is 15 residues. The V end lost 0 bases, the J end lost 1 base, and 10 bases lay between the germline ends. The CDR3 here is CASSVATGPNTEAFF. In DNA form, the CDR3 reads TGTGCCAGCAGCGTAGCGACCGGGCCGAACACTGAAGCTTTCTTT.

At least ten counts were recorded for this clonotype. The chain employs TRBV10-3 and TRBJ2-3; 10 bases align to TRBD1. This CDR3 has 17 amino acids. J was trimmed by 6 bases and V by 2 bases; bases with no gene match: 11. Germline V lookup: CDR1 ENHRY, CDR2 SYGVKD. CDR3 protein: CAISERDRGPSSDTQYF. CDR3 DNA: TGTGCCATCAGTGAGAGGGACAGGGGCCCGTCATCTGATACGCAGTATTTT.

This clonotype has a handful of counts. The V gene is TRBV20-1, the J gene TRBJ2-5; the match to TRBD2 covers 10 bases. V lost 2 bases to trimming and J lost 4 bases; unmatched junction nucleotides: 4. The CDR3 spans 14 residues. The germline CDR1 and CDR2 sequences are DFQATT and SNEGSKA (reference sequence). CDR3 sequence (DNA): TGCAGTGCTAGACAGCTAGCGGGAGTAGAGACCCAGTACTTC. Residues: CSARQLAGVETQYF.

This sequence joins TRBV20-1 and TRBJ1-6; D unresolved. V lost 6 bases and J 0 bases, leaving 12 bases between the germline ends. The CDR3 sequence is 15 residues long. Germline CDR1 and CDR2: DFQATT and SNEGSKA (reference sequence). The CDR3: CSAGHVGSYNSPLHF. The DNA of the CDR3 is TGCAGTGCAGGCCACGTAGGCTCCTATAATTCACCCCTCCACTTT.

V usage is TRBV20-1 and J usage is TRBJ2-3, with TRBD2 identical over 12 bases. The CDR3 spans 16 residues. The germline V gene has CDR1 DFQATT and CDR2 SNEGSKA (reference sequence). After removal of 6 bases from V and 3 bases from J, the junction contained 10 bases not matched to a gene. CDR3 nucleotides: TGCAGTGCCGTTTCTAGCGGGAGGGAGTGGACAGATACGCAGTATTTT. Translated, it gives CSAVSSGREWTDTQYF.

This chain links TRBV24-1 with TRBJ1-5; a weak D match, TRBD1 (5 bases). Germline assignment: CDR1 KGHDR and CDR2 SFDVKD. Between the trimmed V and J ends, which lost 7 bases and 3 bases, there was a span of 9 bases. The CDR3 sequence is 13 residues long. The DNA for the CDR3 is TGTGCCACCAGGGCGGGGCTCAATCAGCCCCAGCATTTT. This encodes CATRAGLNQPQHF.

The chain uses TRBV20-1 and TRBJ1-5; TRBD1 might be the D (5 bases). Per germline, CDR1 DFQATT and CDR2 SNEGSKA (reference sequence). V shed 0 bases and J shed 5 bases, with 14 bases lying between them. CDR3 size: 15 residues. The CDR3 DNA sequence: TGCAGTGCTAGAGATCCGTCCAGGGTGGATCAGCCCCAGCATTTT. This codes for CSARDPSRVDQPQHF.

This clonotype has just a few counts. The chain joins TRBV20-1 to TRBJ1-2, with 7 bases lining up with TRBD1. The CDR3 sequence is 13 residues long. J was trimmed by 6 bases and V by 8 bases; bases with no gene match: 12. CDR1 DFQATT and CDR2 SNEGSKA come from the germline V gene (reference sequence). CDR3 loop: CSPRGGSGHGYTF. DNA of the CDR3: TGCAGTCCCAGGGGGGGCTCAGGTCATGGCTACACCTTC.

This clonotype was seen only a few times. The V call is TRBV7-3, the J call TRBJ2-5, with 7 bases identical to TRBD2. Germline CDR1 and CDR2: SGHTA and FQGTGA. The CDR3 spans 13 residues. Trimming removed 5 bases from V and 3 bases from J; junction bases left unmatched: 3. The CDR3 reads CASSPGLEETQYF. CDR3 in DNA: TGTGCCAGCAGCCCCGGACTAGAAGAGACCCAGTACTTC.

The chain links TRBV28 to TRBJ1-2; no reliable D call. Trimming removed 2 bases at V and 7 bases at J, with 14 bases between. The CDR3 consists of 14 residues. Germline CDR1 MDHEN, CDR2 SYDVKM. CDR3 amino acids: CASSLGSQLSGYTF. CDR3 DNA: TGTGCCAGCAGTTTAGGGTCTCAATTGAGTGGCTACACCTTC.

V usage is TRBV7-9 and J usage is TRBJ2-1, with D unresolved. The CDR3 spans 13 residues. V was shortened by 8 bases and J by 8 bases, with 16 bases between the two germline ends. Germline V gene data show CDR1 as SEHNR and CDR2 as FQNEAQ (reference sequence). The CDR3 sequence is CASGSSSSDEQFF. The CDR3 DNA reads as TGTGCCAGCGGCTCAAGTTCGTCCGATGAGCAGTTCTTC.

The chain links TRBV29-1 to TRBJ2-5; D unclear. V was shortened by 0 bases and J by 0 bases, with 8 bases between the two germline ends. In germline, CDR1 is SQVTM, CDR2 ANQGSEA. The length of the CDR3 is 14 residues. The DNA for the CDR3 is TGCAGCGTTGAAGATTGGGCAGACCAAGAGACCCAGTACTTC. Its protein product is CSVEDWADQETQYF.

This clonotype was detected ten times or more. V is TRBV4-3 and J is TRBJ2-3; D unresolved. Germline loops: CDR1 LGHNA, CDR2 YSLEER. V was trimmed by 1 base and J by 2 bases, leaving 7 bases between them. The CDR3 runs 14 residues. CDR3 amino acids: CASSQGLNTDTQYF. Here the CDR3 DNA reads TGCGCCAGCAGCCAAGGCCTGAACACAGATACGCAGTATTTT.

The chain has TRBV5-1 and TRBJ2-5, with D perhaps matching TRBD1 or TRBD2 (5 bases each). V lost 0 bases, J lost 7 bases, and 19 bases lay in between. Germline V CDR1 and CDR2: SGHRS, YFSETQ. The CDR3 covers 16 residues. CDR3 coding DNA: TGCGCCAGCAGCTTGGCTGGGGCAGGGAGAGGAGCGACCCAGTACTTC. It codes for CASSLAGAGRGATQYF.

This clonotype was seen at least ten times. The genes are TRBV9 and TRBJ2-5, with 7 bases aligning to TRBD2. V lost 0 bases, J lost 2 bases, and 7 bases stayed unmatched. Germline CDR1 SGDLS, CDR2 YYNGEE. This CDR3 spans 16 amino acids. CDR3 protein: CASSVVGSGPQETQYF. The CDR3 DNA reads TGTGCCAGCAGCGTAGTCGGTAGCGGGCCACAAGAGACCCAGTACTTC.

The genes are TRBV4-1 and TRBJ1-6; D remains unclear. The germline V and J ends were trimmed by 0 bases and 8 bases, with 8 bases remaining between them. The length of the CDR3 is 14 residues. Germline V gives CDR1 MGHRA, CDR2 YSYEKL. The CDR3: CASSQDALDSPLHF. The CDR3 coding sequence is TGCGCCAGCAGCCAAGATGCATTGGATTCACCCCTCCACTTT.

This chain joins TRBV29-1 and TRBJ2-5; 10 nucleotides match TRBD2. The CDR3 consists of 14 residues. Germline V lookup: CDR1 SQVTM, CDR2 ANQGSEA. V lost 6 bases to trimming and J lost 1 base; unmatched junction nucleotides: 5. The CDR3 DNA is TGCAGCGTCACACTAGCGGGAAGCCAAGAGACCCAGTACTTC. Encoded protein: CSVTLAGSQETQYF.